A single count supports the clone carrying this T cell receptor beta chain. Its antigen is unidentified. This entry belongs to a study of OX40 agonist ivuxolimab in advanced cancers. Sequencing used immunoSEQ multiplex PCR; TCRdb keeps in-frame clones, though not all of them. The sample lists tens of thousands of clones, 90% seen once, with 0.55% to 0.8% in the top ten. Study findings and constraints: Researchers did not establish what antigens the expanded peripheral T cells target.

Per the germline V gene, CDR1 is LNHDA and CDR2 is SQIVND (reference sequence). CDR3 size: 16 residues. Trimming shortened V by 4 bases and J by 1 base, and 16 bases separated the two germline ends. The sequence derives from an adult with an advanced solid tumor such as melanoma, head and neck, liver or kidney cancer. The sample in question was CD4+ or CD8+ T cells sorted from blood, obtained in a trial of the OX40 agonist ivuxolimab. The chain has TRBV19 and TRBJ1-1; possibly TRBD1 for D (6 bases). The CDR3 loop is CASSNAGANTNTEAFF. The CDR3, as DNA: TGTGCCAGTAGTAATGCAGGGGCCAATACGAACACTGAAGCTTTCTTT.